These 27 T cell receptor beta chains were all obtained from the same sample, sequenced in a study of graft-versus-host responses after intestinal transplantation. Produced via immunoSEQ multiplex PCR; TCRdb's table is partial and in-frame only. Of 13,000 to 15,000 clones listed, 65% to 80% are singletons. Both intraepithelial and lamina propria lymphocytes were released by processing graft tissue. The sequences come from ileum tissue, collected just under 28 days after intestinal transplant. These receptors all stem from a human patient who received an intestinal transplant, so some T cells may come from the graft donor.

The chain employs TRBV4-3 and TRBJ1-3; 11 positions match TRBD1. This CDR3 spans 17 amino acids. Germline-derived CDR1 and CDR2 are LGHNA and YSLEER. V trimming: 0 bases; J trimming: 2 bases; junction bases outside the gene matches: 3. In DNA form, the CDR3 reads TGCGCCAGCAGCCAAGACCGGACAGGGGGCCCTGGAAACACCATATATTTT. Translated, it gives CASSQDRTGGPGNTIYF.

The chain carries TRBV9 and TRBJ2-3, with 8 bases identical to TRBD2. After removal of 4 bases from V and 1 base from J, the junction contained 5 bases not matched to a gene. The CDR3 spans 15 residues. Germline V gene data show CDR1 as SGDLS and CDR2 as YYNGEE. CDR3 sequence (DNA): TGTGCCAGCAGCCCTCGGGGGGGACGCACAGATACGCAGTATTTT. It is translated as CASSPRGGRTDTQYF.

The rearrangement joins TRBV4-1 to TRBJ2-7; a possible D gene is TRBD2 (6 bases). The CDR3 consists of 15 residues. Trimming cost V 1 base and J 6 bases, with 16 bases left between them. CDR1 is MGHRA, CDR2 YSYEKL, per germline. CDR3 sequence (DNA): TGCGCCAGCAGCCAAGTGGAGGGGAGTTCGGGCGAGCAGTACTTC. The encoded protein is CASSQVEGSSGEQYF.

The CDR3 sequence is CASRTSYNEQFF. Written as DNA, the CDR3 is TGTGCCAGCAGGACTAGCTACAATGAGCAGTTCTTC. The J gene is TRBJ2-1, the V gene TRBV27; weak D call: TRBD2 (6 bases). Germline CDR1 MNHEY, CDR2 SMNVEV (reference sequence). Trimming pared 6 bases from V and 3 bases from J, leaving 6 bases between. CDR3 length: 12 amino acids.

The rearrangement uses TRBV5-1 and TRBJ2-1; D ambiguous. The length of the CDR3 is 12 residues. The ends were cut back, 4 bases at V and 8 bases at J, with 10 bases in the middle. Germline-derived CDR1 and CDR2 are SGHRS and YFSETQ. DNA for the CDR3: TGCGCCAGCAGCCATGTTCGGGATGAGCAGTTCTTC. Translating gives CASSHVRDEQFF.

The chain recombines TRBV7-9 with TRBJ2-4; D perhaps matches TRBD2 (5 bases). The CDR3 runs to 17 residues. V lost 8 bases to trimming and J lost 6 bases, with 26 bases between them. Looked up from germline, CDR1 is SEHNR and CDR2 is FQNEAQ (reference sequence). The CDR3 is CASEEAALKELGNIQYF. In DNA form, the CDR3 reads TGTGCCAGCGAGGAGGCTGCGCTCAAAGAGCTAGGAAACATTCAGTACTTC.

This chain joins TRBV11-2 and TRBJ1-2, with 9 bases fitting TRBD1. Germline V lookup: CDR1 SGHAT, CDR2 FQNNGV. This CDR3 contains 14 residues. J was trimmed by 8 bases and V by 0 bases; bases with no gene match: 4. CDR3 sequence: CASSLDRDRDGYTF. The CDR3 region has the DNA TGTGCCAGCAGCTTAGATAGGGACAGGGACGGCTACACCTTC.

The chain carries TRBV11-1 and TRBJ2-3, with 7 bases fitting TRBD2. V shed 5 bases and J 2 bases; nucleotides not matched to a gene: 10. Germline lookup yields CDR1 SGHAT and CDR2 FQDESV (reference sequence). This CDR3 is 16 amino acids long. The CDR3 DNA follows: TGTGCCAGCAGCGCCCCAAGCGGGGATTACACAGATACGCAGTATTTT. Residues: CASSAPSGDYTDTQYF.

V and J are TRBV14 and TRBJ2-1; D remains unclear. The V gene's germline CDR1 is SGHDN and CDR2 FVKESK. This CDR3 spans 12 amino acids. V was shortened by 0 bases and J by 7 bases, with 4 bases between the two germline ends. Written as DNA, the CDR3 is TGTGCCAGCAGCCAAGATAGTAATGAGCAGTTCTTC. It codes for CASSQDSNEQFF.

This clone was picked up one time. This rearrangement joins TRBV7-6 to TRBJ2-7; possibly TRBD1 for D (6 bases). V gave up 0 bases and J gave up 3 bases, with 9 bases separating them. The CDR3 consists of 14 residues. The germline V gene encodes CDR1 SGHVS and CDR2 FNYEAQ. CDR3 bases: TGTGCCAGCAGCTTAGCCCCAGGGGACTACGAGCAGTACGTC. The encoded protein is CASSLAPGDYEQYV.

This chain links TRBV27 with TRBJ1-2, with D perhaps matching TRBD1 (6 bases). Trimming took off 0 bases at V and 5 bases at J, with 16 bases between the two ends. The germline V gene encodes CDR1 MNHEY and CDR2 SMNVEV (reference sequence). CDR3 length: 16 residues. As DNA, the CDR3 is TGTGCCAGCAGTTTATCTAACCAGGGGTTAAGTTATGGCTACACCTTC. The encoded protein is CASSLSNQGLSYGYTF.

The gene calls are TRBV5-1 and TRBJ1-2; 11 bases agree with TRBD1. CDR3 length: 14 residues. The junction had 7 bases not matched to a gene; V was cut back by 4 bases and J by 8 bases. Germline V gene sequence: CDR1 SGHRS, CDR2 YFSETQ. The CDR3, as DNA: TGCGCCAGCAGCCGACTGGGACAGGGGGAAGGCTACACCTTC. This gives the protein CASSRLGQGEGYTF.

This clone was picked up a small number of times. V usage is TRBV7-2 and J usage is TRBJ2-1, with a possible D match to TRBD1 (6 bases). V lost 4 bases to trimming and J lost 6 bases, with 10 bases between them. This CDR3 has 13 amino acids. Germline V gives CDR1 SGHTA, CDR2 FQGNSA. In nucleotides, the CDR3 is TGTGCCAGCAGCTCGCAACAGGGCAATGAGCAGTTCTTC. It encodes CASSSQQGNEQFF. Full variable domain (outside the CDR3, taken from reference TRBV7-2 and TRBJ2-1): GAGVSQSPSNKVTEKGKDVELRCDPISGHTALYWYRQSLGQGLEFLIYFQGNSAPDKSGLPSDRFSAERTGGSVSTLTIQRTQQEDSAVYLCASSSQQGNEQFFGPGTRLTVL.

There are a few counts of this clone. CDR3 DNA: TGTGCCAGCAGTGAAGGCTCAGGATTGAACACTGAAGCTTTCTTT. Encoded protein: CASSEGSGLNTEAFF. The V call is TRBV6-1, the J call TRBJ1-1; no definite D call. This CDR3 spans 15 amino acids. Germline loops: CDR1 MNHNS, CDR2 SASEGT. The V gene lost 1 base and the J gene lost 0 bases, with 9 bases spanning the gap.

The chain joins TRBV7-6 to TRBJ2-1; 11 bases agree with TRBD1. Germline CDR1 reads SGHVS; CDR2 reads FNYEAQ. The J segment lost 3 bases and the V segment lost 5 bases, leaving 0 bases of the junction unmatched. CDR3 length equals 14 residues. DNA for the CDR3: TGTGCCAGCAGCGGGACAGGGGGCTACAATGAGCAGTTCTTC. This codes for CASSGTGGYNEQFF.

The chain couples TRBV5-4 to TRBJ2-5; D is uncertain. Germline CDR1 is SGHNT and CDR2 is YYREEE (reference sequence). V shed 4 bases and J shed 5 bases, with 15 bases lying between them. The CDR3 is 14 amino acids. CDR3 region: CASSPGESRETQYF. The CDR3 coding sequence is TGTGCCAGCAGCCCAGGCGAGAGTCGTGAGACCCAGTACTTC.

This clone was counted between two and nine times. The chain links TRBV7-9 to TRBJ2-1; 7 bases map to TRBD2. Germline V gene sequence: CDR1 SEHNR, CDR2 FQNEAQ (reference sequence). V was pared by 8 bases and J by 9 bases, with 16 bases of the junction left unmatched. CDR3 length: 15 residues. In DNA, the CDR3 is TGTGCCAGCGAACTTGGCGGGGCAGGGAGGGGTGAGCAGTTCTTC. Translating gives CASELGGAGRGEQFF.

The chain employs TRBV6-5 and TRBJ1-1, with a possible D match to TRBD1 (5 bases). The CDR3 has 11 amino acids. Trimming took off 5 bases at V and 10 bases at J, with 11 bases between the two ends. CDR1 is MNHEY, CDR2 SVGAGI, per germline. This CDR3 is CASSTGGTAFF. CDR3 DNA sequence: TGTGCCAGCAGTACGGGGGGGACAGCTTTCTTT.

The chain uses TRBV28 and TRBJ1-2; no definite D call. V lost 2 bases and J lost 5, with 12 bases in between. Germline CDR1 MDHEN, CDR2 SYDVKM. This CDR3 is 14 amino acids long. CDR3 amino acids: CASSLGSAGYGYTF. In DNA, the CDR3 is TGTGCCAGCAGTTTAGGATCGGCGGGGTATGGCTACACCTTC.

The V gene is TRBV30, the J gene TRBJ1-5, with D maybe TRBD1 (6 bases). This CDR3 region has 14 residues. Trimming removed 2 bases from V and 3 bases from J, with 11 bases in between. Per the germline V gene, CDR1 is GTSNPN and CDR2 is SVGIG (reference sequence). The CDR3 region has the DNA TGTGCCTGGAGTTGGACAGAGATCAATCAGCCCCAGCATTTT. This codes for CAWSWTEINQPQHF.

The chain is built from TRBV9 and TRBJ1-2; the D gene is possibly TRBD1 (5 bases). This CDR3 has 12 amino acids. The ends were cut back, 0 bases at V and 5 bases at J, with 5 bases in the middle. Germline CDR1 SGDLS, CDR2 YYNGEE. CDR3 nucleotide sequence: TGTGCCAGCAGCGTAGAGGGGTATGGCTACACCTTC. Translation gives CASSVEGYGYTF.

The chain links TRBV28 to TRBJ2-6, with D perhaps TRBD1 (7 bases). With 2 bases removed from V and 4 bases from J, the gap between germline ends came to 24 bases. This CDR3 has 20 residues. Germline CDR1 is MDHEN and CDR2 is SYDVKM. The CDR3 protein is CASSLISYRGLPRGANVLTF. DNA of the CDR3: TGTGCCAGCAGTTTAATATCATACAGGGGACTTCCCAGGGGGGCCAACGTCCTGACTTTC.

This chain uses TRBV27 with TRBJ1-1, with TRBD1 as a possible D gene (5 bases). V was shortened by 1 base and J by 1 base, with 10 bases between the two germline ends. The CDR3 is 15 amino acids. Looked up from germline, CDR1 is MNHEY and CDR2 is SMNVEV (reference sequence). The CDR3 DNA reads as TGTGCCAGCAGTTTATACCCAGGGAAGAACACTGAAGCTTTCTTT. Protein sequence: CASSLYPGKNTEAFF.

The chain joins TRBV15 to TRBJ1-1; 9 bases map to TRBD1. V lost 4 bases, J lost 9 bases, and 9 bases stayed unmatched. Germline CDR1 reads LNHNV; CDR2 reads YYDKDF (reference sequence). The CDR3 sequence is 14 residues long. The CDR3 region has the DNA TGTGCCACCAGCACCAGCCGGGACAGGGTTCAAGCTTTCTTT. It yields the protein CATSTSRDRVQAFF.

V is TRBV5-1 and J is TRBJ2-5; 9 bases align to TRBD2. Germline CDR1 SGHRS, CDR2 YFSETQ. V shed 4 bases, J shed 4 bases, and the junction held 5 bases outside the gene matches. CDR3 size: 14 residues. The CDR3 DNA reads TGCGCCAGCAGCCGCGGGGGGGGCCGAGAGACCCAGTACTTC. It yields the protein CASSRGGGRETQYF.

V gene TRBV5-4 combines with J gene TRBJ1-2; tentatively, D is TRBD1 (6 bases). The CDR3 loop spans 16 amino acids. The germline V and J ends were trimmed by 5 bases and 6 bases, with 23 bases remaining between them. Per germline, CDR1 SGHNT and CDR2 YYREEE (reference sequence). The CDR3 region is CASSPTPKGVKHGYTF. Here the CDR3 DNA reads TGTGCCAGCAGTCCAACCCCCAAGGGGGTAAAACATGGCTACACCTTC.

This chain connects TRBV19 to TRBJ2-1, with 12 nucleotides matching TRBD2. CDR1 is LNHDA and CDR2 is SQIVND in the germline V gene (reference sequence). The CDR3 sequence is 16 residues long. V lost 3 bases and J lost 10; bases outside the gene matches: 10. The CDR3 sequence is CASSIPSGGAIGEQFF. CDR3 bases: TGTGCCAGTAGTATCCCTAGCGGGGGGGCAATAGGAGAGCAGTTCTTC.